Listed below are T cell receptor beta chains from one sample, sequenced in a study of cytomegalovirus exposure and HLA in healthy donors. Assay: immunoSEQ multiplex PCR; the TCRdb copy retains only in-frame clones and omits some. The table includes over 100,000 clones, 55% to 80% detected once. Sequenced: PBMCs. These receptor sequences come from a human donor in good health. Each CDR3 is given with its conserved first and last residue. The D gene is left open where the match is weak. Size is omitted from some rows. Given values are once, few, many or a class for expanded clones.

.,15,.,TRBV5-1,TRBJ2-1,CASSSQGGIGNEQFF,TGCGCCAGCAGCTCACAGGGGGGGATCGGGAATGAGCAGTTCTTC
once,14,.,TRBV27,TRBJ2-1,CASSPWEWYNEQFF,TGTGCCAGCAGTCCATGGGAGTGGTACAATGAGCAGTTCTTC
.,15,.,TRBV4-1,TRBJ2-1,CASSQVRGAYNEQFF,TGCGCCAGCAGCCAAGTAAGGGGTGCCTACAATGAGCAGTTCTTC
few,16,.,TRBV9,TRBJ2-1,CASSVDGLSSYNEQFF,TGTGCCAGCAGCGTAGACGGGTTGAGCTCCTACAATGAGCAGTTCTTC
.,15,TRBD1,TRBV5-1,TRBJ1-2,CASSPGDRGAYGYTF,TGCGCCAGCAGCCCTGGGGACAGGGGGGCCTATGGCTACACCTTC
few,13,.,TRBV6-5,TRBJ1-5,CASRTGPRQPQHF,TGTGCCAGCCGAACAGGGCCGAGGCAGCCCCAGCATTTT
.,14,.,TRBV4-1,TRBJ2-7,CASSQGAGPYEQYF,TGCGCCAGCAGCCAAGGGGCGGGCCCCTACGAGCAGTACTTC
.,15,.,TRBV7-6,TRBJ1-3,CASSLVSGYGNTIYF,TGTGCCAGCAGCTTAGTCTCAGGGTATGGAAACACCATATATTTT
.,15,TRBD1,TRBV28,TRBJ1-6,CASSLRTGSNSPLHF,TGTGCCAGCAGTCTTAGGACAGGTTCTAATTCACCCCTCCACTTT
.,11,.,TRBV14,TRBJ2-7,CASSHGYEQYF,TGTGCCAGCAGCCACGGCTACGAGCAGTACTTC
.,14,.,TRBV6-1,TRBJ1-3,CASMDGSSGNTIYF,TGTGCCAGCATGGACGGGAGCTCTGGAAACACCATATATTTT
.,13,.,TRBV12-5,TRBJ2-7,CASGLDVAYEQYF,TGTGCTAGTGGTTTGGACGTAGCCTACGAGCAGTACTTC
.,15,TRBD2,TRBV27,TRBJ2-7,CASSLAGGPSYEQYF,TGTGCCAGCAGTTTAGCGGGAGGGCCTTCCTACGAGCAGTACTTC
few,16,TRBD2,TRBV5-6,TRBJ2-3,CASTGGGRVRTDTQYF,TGTGCCAGCACGGGAGGCGGGAGGGTCCGCACAGATACGCAGTATTTT
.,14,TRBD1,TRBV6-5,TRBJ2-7,CASSYGAGGHEQYF,TGTGCCAGCAGTTACGGGGCAGGGGGCCACGAGCAGTACTTC
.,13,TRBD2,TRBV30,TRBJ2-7,CAWSSGGPYEQYF,TGTGCCTGGAGTAGCGGGGGCCCCTACGAGCAGTACTTC
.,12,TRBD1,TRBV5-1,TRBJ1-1,CASRTGDTEAFF,TGCGCCAGCAGGACAGGGGACACTGAAGCTTTCTTT
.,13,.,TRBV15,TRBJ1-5,CAVQQGVGQPQHF,TGTGCCGTCCAACAGGGCGTAGGCCAGCCCCAGCATTTT
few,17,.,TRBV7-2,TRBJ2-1,CASSLVTGTPPYNEQFF,TGTGCCAGCAGCTTAGTAACCGGGACACCTCCTTACAATGAGCAGTTCTTC
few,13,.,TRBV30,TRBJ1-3,CAWSPGGGNTIYF,TGTGCCTGGAGTCCGGGAGGAGGAAACACCATATATTTT
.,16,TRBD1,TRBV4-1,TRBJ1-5,CASSQVLTGANQPQHF,TGCGCCAGCAGCCAAGTTCTGACAGGGGCGAATCAGCCCCAGCATTTT
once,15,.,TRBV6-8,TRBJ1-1,CASSYHRERGTEAFF,TGTGCCAGCAGTTACCACAGGGAAAGGGGGACTGAAGCTTTCTTT
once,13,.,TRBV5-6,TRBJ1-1,CASSLVGGFEAFF,TGTGCCAGCAGCTTGGTAGGAGGGTTTGAGGCTTTCTTT